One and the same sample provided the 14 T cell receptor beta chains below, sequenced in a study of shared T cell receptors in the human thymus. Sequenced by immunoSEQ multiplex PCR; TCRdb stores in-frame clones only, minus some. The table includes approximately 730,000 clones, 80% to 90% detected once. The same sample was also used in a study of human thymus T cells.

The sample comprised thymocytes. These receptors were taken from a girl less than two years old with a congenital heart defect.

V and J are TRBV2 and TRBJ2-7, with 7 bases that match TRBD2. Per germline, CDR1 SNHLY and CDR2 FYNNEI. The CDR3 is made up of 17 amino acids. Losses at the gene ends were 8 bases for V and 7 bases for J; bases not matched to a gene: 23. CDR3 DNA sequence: TGTGCCAGCCGCTCGTTGGGTGGGCGGGGGACCGTCGGGGAGCAGTACTTC. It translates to CASRSLGGRGTVGEQYF.

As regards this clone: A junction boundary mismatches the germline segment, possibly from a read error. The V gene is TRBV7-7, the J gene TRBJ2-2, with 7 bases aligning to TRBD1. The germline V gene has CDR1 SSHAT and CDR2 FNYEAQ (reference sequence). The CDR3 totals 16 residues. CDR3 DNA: TGTGCTAGCAGCTTAGTCCCGGGACAGATGTCCGGGGAGCTGTTTTTT. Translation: CASSLVPGQMSGELFF.

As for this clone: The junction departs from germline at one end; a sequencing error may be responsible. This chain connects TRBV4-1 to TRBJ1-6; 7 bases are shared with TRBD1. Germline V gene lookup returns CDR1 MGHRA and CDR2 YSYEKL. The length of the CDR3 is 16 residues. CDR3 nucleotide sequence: TGCGCCAGCAGCCAAGCCGCGGGGGGACAGCCTTCACCCCTCTACTTT. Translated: CASSQAAGGQPSPLYF.

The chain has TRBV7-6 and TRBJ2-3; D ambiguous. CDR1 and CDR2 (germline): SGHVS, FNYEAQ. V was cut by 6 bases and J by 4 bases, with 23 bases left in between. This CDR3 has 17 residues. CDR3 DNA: TGTGCCAGCAGTCGCCACTCTACCCCCCCCGTACCAGATACGCAGTATTTT. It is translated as CASSRHSTPPVPDTQYF.

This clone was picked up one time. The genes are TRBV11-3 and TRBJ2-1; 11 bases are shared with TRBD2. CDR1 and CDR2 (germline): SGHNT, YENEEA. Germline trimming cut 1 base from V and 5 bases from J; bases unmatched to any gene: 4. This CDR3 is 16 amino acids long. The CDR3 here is CASSLGGTSGNNEQFF. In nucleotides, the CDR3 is TGTGCCAGCAGCTTAGGCGGGACTAGCGGTAACAATGAGCAGTTCTTC.

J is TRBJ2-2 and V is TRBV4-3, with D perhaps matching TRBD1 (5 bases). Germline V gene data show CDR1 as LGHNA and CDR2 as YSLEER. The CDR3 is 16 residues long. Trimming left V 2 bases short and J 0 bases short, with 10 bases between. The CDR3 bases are TGCGCCAGCAGCCAACCGGACACCCCGAACACCGGGGAGCTGTTTTTT. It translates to CASSQPDTPNTGELFF.

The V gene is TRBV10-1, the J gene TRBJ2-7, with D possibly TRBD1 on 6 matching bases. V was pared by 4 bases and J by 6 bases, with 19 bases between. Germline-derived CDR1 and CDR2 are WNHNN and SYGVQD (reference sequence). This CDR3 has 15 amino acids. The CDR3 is CASSGGKTGLGEQYF. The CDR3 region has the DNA TGCGCCAGCAGTGGAGGAAAAACAGGGTTAGGCGAGCAGTACTTC.

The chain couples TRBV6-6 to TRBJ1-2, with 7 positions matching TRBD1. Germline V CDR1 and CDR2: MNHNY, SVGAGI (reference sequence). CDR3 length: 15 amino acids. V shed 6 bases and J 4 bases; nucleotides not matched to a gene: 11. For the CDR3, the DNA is TGTGCCAGCAGCCGACAGGGTTCCGCCCCCTATGGCTACACCTTC. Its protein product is CASSRQGSAPYGYTF.

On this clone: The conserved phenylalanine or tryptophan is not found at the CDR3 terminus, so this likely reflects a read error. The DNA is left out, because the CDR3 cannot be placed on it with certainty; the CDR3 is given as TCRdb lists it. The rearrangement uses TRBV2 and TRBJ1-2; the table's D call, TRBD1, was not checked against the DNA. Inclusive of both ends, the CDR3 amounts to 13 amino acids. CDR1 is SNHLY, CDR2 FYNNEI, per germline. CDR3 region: CASSEVVGQGWLS.

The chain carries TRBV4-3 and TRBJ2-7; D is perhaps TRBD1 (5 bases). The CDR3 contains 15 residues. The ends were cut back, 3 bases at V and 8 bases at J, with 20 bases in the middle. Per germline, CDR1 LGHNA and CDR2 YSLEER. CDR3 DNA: TGCGCCAGCAGCCATATCTACAGGCTCCAGGTCCAGCAGTACTTC. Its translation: CASSHIYRLQVQQYF.

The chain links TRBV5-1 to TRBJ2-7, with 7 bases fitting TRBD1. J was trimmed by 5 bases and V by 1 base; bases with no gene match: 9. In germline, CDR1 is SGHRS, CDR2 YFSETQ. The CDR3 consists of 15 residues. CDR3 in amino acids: CASSLKPDRPHEQYF. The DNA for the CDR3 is TGCGCCAGCAGCTTGAAACCGGACAGGCCCCACGAGCAGTACTTC.

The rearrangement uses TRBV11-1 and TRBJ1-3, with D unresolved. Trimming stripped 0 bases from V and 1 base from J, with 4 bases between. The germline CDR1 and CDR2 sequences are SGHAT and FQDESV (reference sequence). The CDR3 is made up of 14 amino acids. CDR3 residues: CASSLALSGNTIYF. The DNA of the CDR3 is TGTGCCAGCAGCTTAGCCCTATCTGGAAACACCATATATTTT.

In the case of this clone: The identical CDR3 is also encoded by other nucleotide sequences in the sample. In nucleotides, the CDR3 is TGCGCCAGCAGCTCCCAGGGGCGGTATGGCTACACCTTC. Protein: CASSSQGRYGYTF. The genes are TRBV5-1 and TRBJ1-2, with D possibly matching TRBD1 (6 bases). V lost 3 bases and J 5 bases, leaving 11 bases between the germline ends. Germline CDR1 and CDR2: SGHRS and YFSETQ. This CDR3 contains 13 residues.

DNA of the CDR3: TGTGCCAGCAGCTTGGCCCAAAGAGGAAACACCGGGGAGCTGTTTTTT. Translation: CASSLAQRGNTGELFF. The rearrangement uses TRBV5-4 and TRBJ2-2; D is undetermined. V was cut by 0 bases and J by 2 bases, with 11 bases left in between. From germline, CDR1 is SGHNT and CDR2 YYREEE (reference sequence). The CDR3 totals 16 residues.